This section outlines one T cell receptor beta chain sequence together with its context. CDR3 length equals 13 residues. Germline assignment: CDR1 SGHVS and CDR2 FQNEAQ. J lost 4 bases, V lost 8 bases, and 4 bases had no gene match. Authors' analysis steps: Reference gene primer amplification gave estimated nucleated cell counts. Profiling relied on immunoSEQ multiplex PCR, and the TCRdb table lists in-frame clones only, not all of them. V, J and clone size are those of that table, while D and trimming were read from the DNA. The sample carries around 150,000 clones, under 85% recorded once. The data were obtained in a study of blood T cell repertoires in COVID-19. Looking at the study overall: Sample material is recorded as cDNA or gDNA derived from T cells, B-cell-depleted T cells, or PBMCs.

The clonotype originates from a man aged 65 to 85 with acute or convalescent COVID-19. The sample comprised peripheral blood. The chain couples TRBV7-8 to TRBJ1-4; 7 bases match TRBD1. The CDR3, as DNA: TGTGCCAGCCGGGCAGGGGGTAATGAAAAACTGTTTTTT. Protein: CASRAGGNEKLFF.